This TCR beta chain emerged from a study of PD-1 blockade in classical Hodgkin lymphoma. Study-wide results and caveats: CD4+ TCR diversity, unlike CD8+, climbed significantly by C4D1. Prior therapy or disease activity may underlie the repertoire differences, whose causes remain undefined.

V was clipped by 7 bases and J by 2 bases, with 15 bases between them. Germline values: CDR1 SNHLY, CDR2 FYNNEI. CDR3 length: 15 amino acids. Turning to this clone: Antigen unknown.

Generated by immunoSEQ multiplex PCR, the TCRdb table keeps only in-frame clones and is missing some. Of some 95,000 clones in the sample, around nine tenths are singletons; the top ten hold around 2.9%. Time point here: cycle 4 day 1 (C4D1), after around six weeks of nivolumab. With no exception, relapse followed autologous stem cell transplantation in all patients, and brentuximab vedotin exposure varied. This material consisted of peripheral blood mononuclear cells (PBMCs), taken before the fourth cycle of nivolumab. This receptor was taken from a human donor with classical Hodgkin lymphoma. The genes are TRBV2 and TRBJ1-5; the D is unclear. The CDR3 loop is CASTPGPAGNQPQHF. DNA for the CDR3: TGTGCCAGCACCCCCGGCCCGGCGGGCAATCAGCCCCAGCATTTT.